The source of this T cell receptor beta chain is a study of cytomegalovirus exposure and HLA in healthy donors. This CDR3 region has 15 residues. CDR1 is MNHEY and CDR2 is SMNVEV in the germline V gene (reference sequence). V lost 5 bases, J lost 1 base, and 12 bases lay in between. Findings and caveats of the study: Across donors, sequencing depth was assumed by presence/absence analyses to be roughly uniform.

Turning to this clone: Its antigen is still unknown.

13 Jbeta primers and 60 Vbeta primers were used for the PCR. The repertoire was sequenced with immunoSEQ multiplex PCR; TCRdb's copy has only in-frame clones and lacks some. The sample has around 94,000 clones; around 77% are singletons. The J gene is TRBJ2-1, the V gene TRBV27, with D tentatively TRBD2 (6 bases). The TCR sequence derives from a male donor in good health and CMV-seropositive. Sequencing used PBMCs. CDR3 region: CASSPSGPSYNEQFF. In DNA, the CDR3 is TGTGCCAGCAGTCCCAGCGGGCCATCCTACAATGAGCAGTTCTTC.